This TCR beta chain originates from a study of cytomegalovirus exposure and HLA in healthy donors. Overall study context: Clustering assigned approximately 78% of the 350 to 400 genotyped donors to the Caucasian-associated ancestry cluster. General observations from the study: According to the study, 160 or so TCR beta chains were cytomegalovirus-associated.

Notes on this clone: What it recognizes is unknown.

Use of 60 Vbeta and 13 Jbeta primers characterized the PCR. Clones were sequenced by immunoSEQ multiplex PCR, and TCRdb holds only the in-frame ones, with some missing. Among some 160,000 clones, 84% were seen once, and the ten largest hold approximately 2.7%. CDR3 length: 14 residues. CDR1 LNHDA and CDR2 SQIVND come from the germline V gene (reference sequence). Trimming removed 8 bases from V and 3 bases from J; junction bases left unmatched: 8. Healthy bone marrow donors supplied every sample. This receptor was obtained from a boy aged 2-9 years in good health and CMV-seronegative. Source material: PBMCs. The rearrangement uses TRBV19 and TRBJ2-3; 7 bases line up with TRBD2. DNA for the CDR3: TGTGCCAGTCAATCAGGGAGGGGAACAGATACGCAGTATTTT. This translates into CASQSGRGTDTQYF.